The source of this T cell receptor beta chain is a study of T-cell reconstitution after alpha-beta-depleted transplantation in children. Unique molecular identifiers tagged the TCRbeta library. TCRdb passed the PCR reads through MiXCR, listing each CDR3 protein once. The table has approximately 200,000 distinct CDR3 sequences, approximately 15% seen once. The sequence derives from a human donor who donated a stem cell graft to a child with acute lymphoblastic leukemia. Specimen: PBMCs from the stem cell graft donor, collected from the stem cell graft.

The CDR3 loop is CASSPSGGNTEAFF. Here the CDR3 DNA reads TGTGCCAGCAGCCCATCAGGGGGCAACACTGAAGCTTTCTTT. The chain has TRBV3-1 and TRBJ1-1; TRBD1 agrees at 8 bases. The germline V gene encodes CDR1 LGHDT and CDR2 YNNKEL (reference sequence). The CDR3 has 14 residues. V shed 4 bases, J shed 2 bases, and the junction held 3 bases outside the gene matches.